This passage covers 2 T cell receptor beta chains from one sample sequenced in a study of vaccination effects on CD4 cells after COVID-19. Only in-frame clones appear in the TCRdb table, and some are missing; sequencing was by immunoSEQ multiplex PCR. The data hold around 47,000 clones, with approximately 70% observed a single time. Their antigen targets remain unknown. Culture lasted about ten days before CD4+ T cell isolation. Of the BNT162b2 and mRNA-1273 vaccines, participants received two doses of one or the other. Specimen: CD4+ T cells from PBMCs cultured without peptide, collected after COVID-19 vaccination. The source is a human donor who received a COVID-19 vaccine.

This chain uses TRBV9 with TRBJ2-2, with D possibly matching TRBD2 (7 bases). Trimming stripped 6 bases from V and 5 bases from J, with 17 bases between. The CDR3 sequence is 15 residues long. The germline V gene encodes CDR1 SGDLS and CDR2 YYNGEE. The CDR3 DNA follows: TGTGCCAGCACGAGAGGGGGGGCCGCGACCGGGGAGCTGTTTTTT. It yields the protein CASTRGGAATGELFF.

V gene TRBV19 combines with J gene TRBJ2-1, with D perhaps matching TRBD2 (6 bases). The germline V gene encodes CDR1 LNHDA and CDR2 SQIVND (reference sequence). Trimming shortened V by 10 bases and J by 0 bases, and 16 bases separated the two germline ends. The CDR3 is 15 amino acids. In DNA, the CDR3 is TGTGCCACTAACATGGCGGGGAGCTCCTACAATGAGCAGTTCTTC. Amino acids: CATNMAGSSYNEQFF.